This passage covers 7 T cell receptor beta chains from one sample sequenced in a study of blood T cell repertoires in COVID-19. Some clones are missing from TCRdb's copy, which holds only in-frame ones; the method was immunoSEQ multiplex PCR. Among approximately 260,000 clones, 90% were seen once, and the ten largest hold approximately 2.1%. Specimen: peripheral blood. The receptor set was obtained from a woman aged 55-70 years with COVID-19, enrolled during active disease.

The chain has TRBV4-3 and TRBJ2-5; the D is unclear. Trimming left V 0 bases short and J 7 bases short, with 6 bases between. Per the germline V gene, CDR1 is LGHNA and CDR2 is YSLEER. This CDR3 region has 12 residues. CDR3 loop: CASSQDSGTQYF. The CDR3 DNA is TGCGCCAGCAGCCAAGATTCGGGGACCCAGTACTTC.

The rearrangement joins TRBV5-4 to TRBJ1-1; the D is unclear. The CDR3 runs to 13 residues. The V gene's germline CDR1 is SGHNT and CDR2 YYREEE (reference sequence). With 3 bases removed from V and 3 bases from J, the gap between germline ends came to 9 bases. CDR3 in amino acids: CASSYGLDTEAFF. In DNA, the CDR3 is TGTGCCAGCAGCTATGGACTGGACACTGAAGCTTTCTTT.

The chain joins TRBV7-7 to TRBJ2-5; 8 bases map to TRBD1. The germline V gene encodes CDR1 SSHAT and CDR2 FNYEAQ (reference sequence). J lost 1 base, V lost 5 bases, and 6 bases had no gene match. The CDR3 is 15 residues long. The CDR3 DNA follows: TGTGCCAGCAGCGTCGAGGGGACAGGCCAAGAGACCCAGTACTTC. Translating it yields CASSVEGTGQETQYF. Full variable domain (outside the CDR3, taken from reference TRBV7-7 and TRBJ2-5): GAGVSQSPRYKVTKRGQDVTLRCDPISSHATLYWYQQALGQGPEFLTYFNYEAQPDKSGLPSDRFSAERPEGSISTLTIQRTEQRDSAMYRCASSVEGTGQETQYFGPGTRLLVL.

The rearrangement uses TRBV25-1 and TRBJ1-5; D remains ambiguous. Trimming cost V 1 base and J 5 bases, with 9 bases left between them. This CDR3 comprises 14 residues. Germline CDR1 is MGHDK and CDR2 is SYGVNS. CDR3 region: CASSEWLDYQPQHF. The CDR3 DNA sequence: TGTGCCAGCAGTGAATGGTTAGATTATCAGCCCCAGCATTTT.

J is TRBJ1-4 and V is TRBV5-5; the match to TRBD1 covers 7 bases. The CDR3 sequence is 16 residues long. The V gene end was trimmed by 0 bases and the J gene end by 0 bases; junction bases not matched to a gene: 2. Germline V gene sequence: CDR1 SGHKS, CDR2 YYEKEE (reference sequence). The CDR3 DNA reads as TGTGCCAGCAGCTTGGGAAGGGGGCCAACTAATGAAAAACTGTTTTTT. As protein: CASSLGRGPTNEKLFF.

The genes are TRBV5-8 and TRBJ1-1; D remains ambiguous. V lost 2 bases and J lost 0, with 8 bases in between. Germline V gene lookup returns CDR1 SGHTS and CDR2 YDEGEE. The CDR3 length is 14 residues. CDR3 sequence: CASSFPTLNTEAFF. The CDR3 DNA reads as TGTGCCAGCAGCTTTCCTACCTTGAACACTGAAGCTTTCTTT.

In this sample, this clone turned up once. The chain links TRBV18 to TRBJ2-7, with a weak D call TRBD1 (6 bases). The CDR3 length is 16 residues. V was pared by 5 bases and J by 0 bases, with 17 bases between. In germline, CDR1 is KGHSH, CDR2 LQKENI. The CDR3 reads CASSWKGGTSSYEQYF. In nucleotides, the CDR3 is TGTGCCAGCTCATGGAAAGGGGGAACCAGCTCCTACGAGCAGTACTTC.